Below, 20 T cell receptor beta chains from the same sample are listed, as sequenced in a study of cytomegalovirus exposure and HLA in healthy donors. 13 Jbeta primers and 60 Vbeta primers were used for the PCR. Assay used: immunoSEQ multiplex PCR; TCRdb lists only in-frame clones, some missing. The table lists 160,000 or so clones, approximately 79% of them singletons. Material for sequencing was PBMCs. The receptors originated from a woman between 35 and 50 years old in good health and CMV-seronegative.

The V call is TRBV5-6, the J call TRBJ2-7, with D tentatively TRBD2 (6 bases). The CDR3 totals 14 residues. Trimming took off 4 bases at V and 5 bases at J, with 16 bases between the two ends. Germline V lookup: CDR1 SGHDT, CDR2 YYEEEE. CDR3 sequence: CASSPTYGGDEQYF. CDR3 sequence (DNA): TGTGCCAGCAGCCCGACTTATGGCGGGGACGAGCAGTACTTC.

The chain recombines TRBV10-3 with TRBJ1-3; D is possibly TRBD1 (5 bases). The CDR3 has 15 residues. V gave up 1 base and J gave up 2 bases, with 9 bases separating them. CDR1 and CDR2 from the germline V gene are ENHRY and SYGVKD. The CDR3 reads CAISELTATGNTIYF. In nucleotides, the CDR3 is TGTGCCATCAGTGAGTTGACAGCGACTGGAAACACCATATATTTT.

The rearrangement joins TRBV7-2 to TRBJ1-1, with unresolved D. CDR1 and CDR2 from the germline V gene are SGHTA and FQGNSA. Trimming stripped 2 bases from V and 6 bases from J, with 4 bases between. CDR3 size: 11 residues. The CDR3 reads CASSLYSEAFF. In DNA, the CDR3 is TGTGCCAGCAGCTTATATTCTGAAGCTTTCTTT.

The rearrangement links TRBV13 to TRBJ2-7; no clear D. The germline V and J ends were trimmed by 0 bases and 2 bases, with 14 bases remaining between them. Germline loops: CDR1 PRHDT, CDR2 FYEKMQ (reference sequence). This CDR3 comprises 16 residues. The CDR3 DNA reads as TGTGCCAGCAGCTTAGGAGTAGCCGAACCCCCCTACGAGCAGTACTTC. This codes for CASSLGVAEPPYEQYF.

The rearrangement links TRBV6-5 to TRBJ1-2; a possible D gene is TRBD1 (6 bases). The CDR3 runs to 12 residues. Trimming removed 5 bases at V and 8 bases at J, with 12 bases between. The germline gives CDR1 MNHEY, CDR2 SVGAGI. The DNA of the CDR3 is TGTGCCAGCAGTCAACAGGGTGGCGGCTACACCTTC. This translates into CASSQQGGGYTF.

This chain links TRBV7-8 with TRBJ2-1, with no clear D. In germline, CDR1 is SGHVS, CDR2 FQNEAQ. The CDR3 length is 14 residues. V lost 0 bases, J lost 9 bases, and 12 bases lay in between. The CDR3 DNA reads TGTGCCAGCAGCTTAGCCCCAGGTGGGCGTGAGCAGTTCTTC. Amino acids: CASSLAPGGREQFF. Together with reference TRBV7-8 and TRBJ2-1, the CDR3 gives the full variable domain: GAGVSQSPRYKVAKRGQDVALRCDPISGHVSLFWYQQALGQGPEFLTYFQNEAQLDKSGLPSDRFFAERPEGSVSTLKIQRTQQEDSAVYLCASSLAPGGREQFFGPGTRLTVL.

The gene calls are TRBV6-6 and TRBJ2-7; 7 bases align to TRBD1. V was pared by 1 base and J by 5 bases, with 11 bases of the junction left unmatched. CDR1 is MNHNY, CDR2 SVGAGI, per germline (reference sequence). The CDR3 is made up of 16 amino acids. The CDR3 nucleotides read TGTGCCAGCAGTTACTACGGGACAGAGTCTTTAAACGAGCAGTACTTC. Encoded protein: CASSYYGTESLNEQYF.

There are a few counts of this clone. This rearrangement joins TRBV2 to TRBJ1-1; the D is unclear. The CDR3 extends over 17 amino acids. Trimming removed 3 bases from V and 0 bases from J, with 17 bases in between. CDR1 and CDR2 from the germline V gene are SNHLY and FYNNEI. The CDR3 loop reads CASSERASPTLNTEAFF. CDR3 nucleotide sequence: TGTGCCAGCAGTGAGAGGGCGAGCCCTACCTTGAACACTGAAGCTTTCTTT.

This chain joins TRBV19 and TRBJ2-2; D ambiguous. V was pared by 2 bases and J by 4 bases, with 8 bases between. Germline V gene sequence: CDR1 LNHDA, CDR2 SQIVND (reference sequence). The CDR3 runs 14 residues. The CDR3: CASSIKAATGELFF. The DNA of the CDR3 is TGTGCCAGTAGTATAAAGGCGGCCACCGGGGAGCTGTTTTTT.

The chain employs TRBV6-1 and TRBJ2-7; no reliable D call. Trimming took 1 base from V and 0 from J, leaving 7 bases between them. The CDR3 runs 14 residues. Per the germline V gene, CDR1 is MNHNS and CDR2 is SASEGT. The DNA for the CDR3 is TGTGCCAGCAGTGAAGGCGGCAGCTCCTACGAGCAGTACTTC. Encoded protein: CASSEGGSSYEQYF.

The chain combines TRBV7-2 with TRBJ2-3, with 11 bases that match TRBD1. CDR1 and CDR2 from the germline V gene are SGHTA and FQGNSA. CDR3 length: 15 amino acids. The V gene end was trimmed by 4 bases and the J gene end by 3 bases; junction bases not matched to a gene: 3. The CDR3 protein is CASSWTGGETDTQYF. The CDR3 bases are TGTGCCAGCAGCTGGACAGGGGGCGAAACAGATACGCAGTATTTT.

The gene calls are TRBV7-2 and TRBJ1-2; D is undetermined. The V gene lost 3 bases and the J gene lost 7 bases, with 9 bases spanning the gap. Looked up from germline, CDR1 is SGHTA and CDR2 is FQGNSA. This CDR3 contains 12 residues. As DNA, the CDR3 is TGTGCCAGCAGCTTGCCTATATTTGGCTACACCTTC. As protein: CASSLPIFGYTF.

This clone was counted between two and nine times. V is TRBV5-4 and J is TRBJ2-3; no clear D gene. The V end was cut by 2 bases, the J end by 1 base, with 5 bases between. Germline CDR1 is SGHNT and CDR2 is YYREEE (reference sequence). The length of the CDR3 is 13 residues. Here the CDR3 reads CASSFSGTDTQYF. DNA for the CDR3: TGTGCCAGCAGCTTCTCAGGCACAGATACGCAGTATTTT.

The gene calls are TRBV5-6 and TRBJ1-5; TRBD1 matches at 10 bases. The germline V gene has CDR1 SGHDT and CDR2 YYEEEE. J lost 0 bases, V lost 4 bases, and 7 bases had no gene match. The CDR3 spans 17 residues. CDR3 sequence reads: CASSSSGTGVSNQPQHF. The CDR3 DNA sequence: TGTGCCAGCAGCAGCTCGGGGACAGGGGTTAGCAATCAGCCCCAGCATTTT.

V is TRBV2 and J is TRBJ1-5, with 7 bases identical to TRBD1. V shed 8 bases and J 3 bases; nucleotides not matched to a gene: 13. The CDR3 contains 16 residues. Germline V lookup: CDR1 SNHLY, CDR2 FYNNEI. The chain's CDR3 is CASRGGRGFFNQPQHF. In DNA, the CDR3 is TGTGCCAGCCGAGGGGGCCGGGGGTTTTTCAATCAGCCCCAGCATTTT.

The rearrangement joins TRBV5-8 to TRBJ2-2; D is perhaps TRBD1 (6 bases). Germline assignment: CDR1 SGHTS and CDR2 YDEGEE. CDR3 length equals 14 residues. The germline V and J ends were trimmed by 2 bases and 5 bases, with 10 bases remaining between them. CDR3 DNA: TGTGCCAGCAGCTTAGGGACATTGACCGGGGAGCTGTTTTTT. This translates into CASSLGTLTGELFF.

This chain joins TRBV19 and TRBJ2-5; TRBD2 agrees at 11 bases. The CDR3 length is 15 residues. The germline CDR1 and CDR2 sequences are LNHDA and SQIVND (reference sequence). The V and J ends lost 7 bases and 8 bases, in that order; junction bases with no gene match: 12. CDR3 sequence reads: CASTSMGTSGTTQYF. CDR3 DNA: TGTGCCAGTACCTCAATGGGGACTAGCGGTACAACCCAGTACTTC.

The chain uses TRBV7-9 and TRBJ2-7; TRBD2 aligns across 7 bases. Germline CDR1 is SEHNR and CDR2 is FQNEAQ (reference sequence). The junction had 2 bases not matched to a gene; V was cut back by 3 bases and J by 3 bases. There are 13 residues in the CDR3. CDR3 region: CASSFGGGYEQYF. The CDR3 bases are TGTGCCAGCAGCTTTGGGGGGGGCTACGAGCAGTACTTC.

This clone was seen only a few times. J is TRBJ1-5 and V is TRBV10-3; the match to TRBD1 covers 8 bases. The germline V gene encodes CDR1 ENHRY and CDR2 SYGVKD. V lost 10 bases and J lost 7; bases outside the gene matches: 12. The length of the CDR3 is 14 residues. The CDR3 DNA reads TGTGCCACCAAGGACAGGGAGAGGACCCAGCCCCAGCATTTT. It specifies CATKDRERTQPQHF.

The chain has TRBV6-1 and TRBJ2-5; TRBD2 is a possible D gene (6 bases). CDR3 length: 14 amino acids. V shed 4 bases and J shed 5 bases, with 14 bases lying between them. Germline V gene sequence: CDR1 MNHNS, CDR2 SASEGT. The CDR3 is CASSAGWAGETQYF. CDR3 in DNA: TGTGCCAGCAGTGCGGGATGGGCGGGGGAGACCCAGTACTTC.